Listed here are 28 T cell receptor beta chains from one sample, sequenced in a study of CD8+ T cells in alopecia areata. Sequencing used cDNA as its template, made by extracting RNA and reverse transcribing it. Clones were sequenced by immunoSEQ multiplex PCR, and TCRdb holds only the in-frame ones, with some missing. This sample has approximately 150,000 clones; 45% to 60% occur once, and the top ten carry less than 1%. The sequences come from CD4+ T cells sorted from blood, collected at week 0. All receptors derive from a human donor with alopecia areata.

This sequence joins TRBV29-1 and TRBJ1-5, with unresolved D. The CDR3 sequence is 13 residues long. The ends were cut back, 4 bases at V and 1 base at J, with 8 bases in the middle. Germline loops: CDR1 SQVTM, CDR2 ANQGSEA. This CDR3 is CSVVVGSNQPQHF. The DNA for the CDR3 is TGCAGCGTTGTGGTAGGGAGCAATCAGCCCCAGCATTTT.

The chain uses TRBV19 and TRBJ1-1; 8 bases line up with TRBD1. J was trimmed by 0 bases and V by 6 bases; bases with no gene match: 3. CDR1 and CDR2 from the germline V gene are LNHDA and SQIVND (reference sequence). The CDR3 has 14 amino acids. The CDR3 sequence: CASRPDRVNTEAFF. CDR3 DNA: TGTGCCAGTAGGCCGGACAGGGTGAACACTGAAGCTTTCTTT.

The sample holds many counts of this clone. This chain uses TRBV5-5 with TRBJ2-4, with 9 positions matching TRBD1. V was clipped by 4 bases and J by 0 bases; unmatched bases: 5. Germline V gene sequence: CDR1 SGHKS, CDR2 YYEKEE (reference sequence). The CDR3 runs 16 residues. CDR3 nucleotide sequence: TGTGCCAGCAGCCCAGGACAGGGGACAGCCAAAAACATTCAGTACTTC. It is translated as CASSPGQGTAKNIQYF.

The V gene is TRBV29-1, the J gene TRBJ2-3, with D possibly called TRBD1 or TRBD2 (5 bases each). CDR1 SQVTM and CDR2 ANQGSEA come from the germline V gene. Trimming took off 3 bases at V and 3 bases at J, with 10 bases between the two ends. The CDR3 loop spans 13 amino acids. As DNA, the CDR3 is TGCAGCGTTGAGGGACGATTAACAGATACGCAGTATTTT. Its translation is CSVEGRLTDTQYF.

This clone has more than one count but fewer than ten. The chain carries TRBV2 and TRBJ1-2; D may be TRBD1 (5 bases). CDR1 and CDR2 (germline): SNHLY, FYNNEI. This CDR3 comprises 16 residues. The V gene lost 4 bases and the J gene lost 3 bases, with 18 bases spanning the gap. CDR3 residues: CASSGEGIGLDYGYTF. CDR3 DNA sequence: TGTGCCAGCAGTGGGGAGGGGATCGGCTTGGACTATGGCTACACCTTC. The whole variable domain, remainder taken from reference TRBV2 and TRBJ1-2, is EPEVTQTPSHQVTQMGQEVILRCVPISNHLYFYWYRQILGQKVEFLVSFYNNEISEKSEIFDDQFSVERPDGSNFTLKIRSTKLEDSAMYFCASSGEGIGLDYGYTFGSGTRLTVV.

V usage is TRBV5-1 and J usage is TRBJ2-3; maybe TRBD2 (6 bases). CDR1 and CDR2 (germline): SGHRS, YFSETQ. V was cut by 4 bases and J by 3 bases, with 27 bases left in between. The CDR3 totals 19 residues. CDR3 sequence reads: CASSRGGTGTPARTDTQYF. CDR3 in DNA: TGCGCCAGCAGCCGAGGAGGTACGGGGACTCCTGCGAGGACAGATACGCAGTATTTT.

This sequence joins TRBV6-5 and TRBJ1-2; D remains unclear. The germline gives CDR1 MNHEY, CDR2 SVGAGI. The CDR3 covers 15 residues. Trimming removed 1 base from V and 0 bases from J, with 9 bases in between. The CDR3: CASSYYAGANYGYTF. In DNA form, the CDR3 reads TGTGCCAGCAGTTACTATGCGGGCGCTAACTATGGCTACACCTTC.

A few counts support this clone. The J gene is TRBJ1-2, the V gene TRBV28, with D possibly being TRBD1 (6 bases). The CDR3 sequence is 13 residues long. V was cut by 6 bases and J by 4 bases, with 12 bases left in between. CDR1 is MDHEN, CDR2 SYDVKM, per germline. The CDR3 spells CASSKEGVYGYTF. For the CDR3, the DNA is TGTGCCAGCAGCAAAGAGGGGGTCTATGGCTACACCTTC.

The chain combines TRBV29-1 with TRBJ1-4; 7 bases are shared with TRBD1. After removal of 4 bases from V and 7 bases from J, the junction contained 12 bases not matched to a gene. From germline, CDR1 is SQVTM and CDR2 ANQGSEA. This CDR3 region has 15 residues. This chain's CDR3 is CSVAGGGNRVEKLFF. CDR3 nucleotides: TGCAGCGTTGCTGGAGGGGGCAATCGAGTTGAAAAACTGTTTTTT.

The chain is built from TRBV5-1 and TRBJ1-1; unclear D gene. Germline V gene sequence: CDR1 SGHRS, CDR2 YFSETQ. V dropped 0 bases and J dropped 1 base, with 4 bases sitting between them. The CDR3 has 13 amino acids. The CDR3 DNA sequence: TGCGCCAGCAGCTTGGCTGAGAACACTGAAGCTTTCTTT. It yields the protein CASSLAENTEAFF.

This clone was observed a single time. The CDR3 nucleotides are TGCGCCAGCAGCTTTCAAGCGGGGGGCACAGATACGCAGTATTTT. Translation gives CASSFQAGGTDTQYF. This sequence joins TRBV5-1 and TRBJ2-3; 8 nucleotides line up with TRBD2. Trimming took 2 bases from V and 1 from J; bases not matched to a gene: 3. Germline V lookup: CDR1 SGHRS, CDR2 YFSETQ. The CDR3 runs to 15 residues.

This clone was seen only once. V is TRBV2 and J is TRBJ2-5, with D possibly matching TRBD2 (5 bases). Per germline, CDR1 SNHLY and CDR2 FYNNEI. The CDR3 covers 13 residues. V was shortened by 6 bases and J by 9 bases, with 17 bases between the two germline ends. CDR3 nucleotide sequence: TGTGCCAGCAGCGACCGGGCCCTCGGGGCCCAGTACTTC. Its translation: CASSDRALGAQYF.

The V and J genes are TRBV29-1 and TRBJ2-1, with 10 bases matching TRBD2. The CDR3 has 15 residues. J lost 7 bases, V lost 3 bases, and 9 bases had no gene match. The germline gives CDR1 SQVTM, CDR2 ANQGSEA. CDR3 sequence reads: CSVEVVLAGDNEQFF. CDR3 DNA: TGCAGCGTTGAGGTTGTCCTAGCGGGAGATAATGAGCAGTTCTTC.

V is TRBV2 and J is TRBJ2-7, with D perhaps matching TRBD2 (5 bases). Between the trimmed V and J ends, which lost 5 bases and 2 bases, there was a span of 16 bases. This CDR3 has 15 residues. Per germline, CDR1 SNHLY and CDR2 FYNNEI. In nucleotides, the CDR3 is TGTGCCAGCAGTCCGCGGACTGCCTTAACCTACGAGCAGTACTTC. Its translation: CASSPRTALTYEQYF.

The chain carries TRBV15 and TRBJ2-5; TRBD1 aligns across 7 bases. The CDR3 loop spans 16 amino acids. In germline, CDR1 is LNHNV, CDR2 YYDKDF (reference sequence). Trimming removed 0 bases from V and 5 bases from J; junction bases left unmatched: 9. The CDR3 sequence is CATSRDWDSTGETQYF. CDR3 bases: TGTGCCACCAGCAGAGACTGGGACAGCACGGGGGAGACCCAGTACTTC.

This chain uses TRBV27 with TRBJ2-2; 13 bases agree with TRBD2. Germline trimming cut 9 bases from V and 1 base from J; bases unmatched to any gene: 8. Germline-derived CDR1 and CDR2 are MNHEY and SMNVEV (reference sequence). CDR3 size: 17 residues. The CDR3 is CASTGLAGVRNTGELFF. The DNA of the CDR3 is TGTGCCAGTACCGGACTAGCGGGAGTAAGGAACACCGGGGAGCTGTTTTTT.

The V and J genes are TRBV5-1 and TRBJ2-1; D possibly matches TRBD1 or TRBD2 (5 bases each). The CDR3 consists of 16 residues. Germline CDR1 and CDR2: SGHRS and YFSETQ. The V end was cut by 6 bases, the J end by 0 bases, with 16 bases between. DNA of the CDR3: TGCGCCAGCACCTTAGACCCAGGGAGCTCCTACAATGAGCAGTTCTTC. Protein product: CASTLDPGSSYNEQFF.

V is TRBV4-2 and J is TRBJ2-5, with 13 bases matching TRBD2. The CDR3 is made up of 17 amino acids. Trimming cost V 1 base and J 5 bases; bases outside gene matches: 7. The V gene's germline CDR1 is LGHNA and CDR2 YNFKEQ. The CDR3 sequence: CASSQVGTSGIRETQYF. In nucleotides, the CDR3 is TGTGCCAGCAGCCAAGTGGGGACTAGCGGGATCAGGGAGACCCAGTACTTC.

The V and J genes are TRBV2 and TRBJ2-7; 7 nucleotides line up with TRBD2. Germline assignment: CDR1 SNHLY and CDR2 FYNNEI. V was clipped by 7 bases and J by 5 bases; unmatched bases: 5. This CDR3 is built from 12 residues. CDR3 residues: CASTSGGNEQYF. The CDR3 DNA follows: TGTGCCAGCACCTCCGGGGGGAACGAGCAGTACTTC.

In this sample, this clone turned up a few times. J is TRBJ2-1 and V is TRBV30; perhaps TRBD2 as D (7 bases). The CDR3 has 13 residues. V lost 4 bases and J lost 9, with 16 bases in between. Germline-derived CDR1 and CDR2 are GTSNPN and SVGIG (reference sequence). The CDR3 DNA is TGTGCCTGGAACCGGGGGGCGACCCGTGAGCAGTTCTTC. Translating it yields CAWNRGATREQFF.

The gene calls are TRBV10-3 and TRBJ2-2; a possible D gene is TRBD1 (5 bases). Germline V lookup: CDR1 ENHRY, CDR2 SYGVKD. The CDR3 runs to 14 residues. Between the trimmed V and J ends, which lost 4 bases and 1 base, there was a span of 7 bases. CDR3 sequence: CAISGQQNTGELFF. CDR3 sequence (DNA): TGTGCCATCAGTGGACAGCAGAACACCGGGGAGCTGTTTTTT.

CDR3 sequence: CARDRGYITDTQYF. The CDR3 nucleotides read TGTGCCAGAGACAGGGGCTATATCACAGATACGCAGTATTTT. The chain combines TRBV2 with TRBJ2-3; 8 bases agree with TRBD1. J gave up 2 bases and V 9 bases, and 7 bases lay outside the gene matches. The CDR3 runs 14 residues. Germline V gives CDR1 SNHLY, CDR2 FYNNEI.

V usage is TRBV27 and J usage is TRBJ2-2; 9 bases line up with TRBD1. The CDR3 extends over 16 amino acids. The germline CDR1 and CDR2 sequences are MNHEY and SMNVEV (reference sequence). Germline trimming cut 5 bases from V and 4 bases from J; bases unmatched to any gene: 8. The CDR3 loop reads CASSGYRGPGTGELFF. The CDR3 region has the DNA TGTGCCAGCAGTGGTTACAGGGGGCCGGGCACCGGGGAGCTGTTTTTT.

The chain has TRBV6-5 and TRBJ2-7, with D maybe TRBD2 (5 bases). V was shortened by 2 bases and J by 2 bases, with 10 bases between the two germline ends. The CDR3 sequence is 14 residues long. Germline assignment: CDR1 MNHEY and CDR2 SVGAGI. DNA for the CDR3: TGTGCCAGCAGTTACGTCCCGGGGACCTACGAGCAGTACTTC. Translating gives CASSYVPGTYEQYF.

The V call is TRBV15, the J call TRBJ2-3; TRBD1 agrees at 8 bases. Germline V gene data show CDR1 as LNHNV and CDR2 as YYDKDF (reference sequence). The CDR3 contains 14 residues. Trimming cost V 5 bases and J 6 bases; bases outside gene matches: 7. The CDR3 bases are TGTGCCACCAGCCGGACAGGGAGCTTCGATACGCAGTATTTT. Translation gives CATSRTGSFDTQYF.

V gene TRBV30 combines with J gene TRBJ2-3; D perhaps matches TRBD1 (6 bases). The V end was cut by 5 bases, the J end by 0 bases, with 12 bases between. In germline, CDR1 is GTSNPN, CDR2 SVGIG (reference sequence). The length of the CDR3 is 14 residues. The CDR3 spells CAWGQGTSTDTQYF. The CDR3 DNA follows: TGTGCCTGGGGGCAGGGGACAAGCACAGATACGCAGTATTTT.

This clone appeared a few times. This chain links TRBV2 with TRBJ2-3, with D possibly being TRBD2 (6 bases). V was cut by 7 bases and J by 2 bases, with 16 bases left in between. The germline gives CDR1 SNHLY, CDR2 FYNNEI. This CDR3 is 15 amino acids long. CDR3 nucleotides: TGTGCCAGCAAGAGGCGGGGCCCGTCCACAGATACGCAGTATTTT. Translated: CASKRRGPSTDTQYF.

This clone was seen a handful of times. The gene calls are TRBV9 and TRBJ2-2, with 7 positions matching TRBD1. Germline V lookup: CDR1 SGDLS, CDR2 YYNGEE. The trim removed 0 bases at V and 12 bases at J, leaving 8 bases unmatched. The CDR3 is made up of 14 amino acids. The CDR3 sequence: CASSVATGQPKLFF. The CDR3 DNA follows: TGTGCCAGCAGCGTAGCTACGGGACAGCCGAAGCTGTTTTTT.